One and the same sample provided the 30 T cell receptor beta chains below, sequenced in a study of preoperative IRX-2 immunotherapy in early breast cancer. Specified treatment: preoperative locoregional IRX-2 cytokine immunotherapy. The table came from immunoSEQ multiplex PCR; TCRdb's copy has only in-frame clones and leaves some out. There are roughly 29,000 clones in the sample; around 89% occur only once, and 9.8% lies in the top ten. The material was obtained from a patient treated with IRX-2 immunotherapy. The receptors were sampled from a human donor with breast cancer.

The chain is built from TRBV4-2 and TRBJ2-3; D gene unclear. Germline V gene data show CDR1 as LGHNA and CDR2 as YNFKEQ. This CDR3 region has 17 residues. V was cut by 1 base and J by 0 bases, with 14 bases left in between. The CDR3 DNA reads as TGTGCCAGCAGCCAAGTCGGGCGGATTGCTAGCACAGATACGCAGTATTTT. Its protein is CASSQVGRIASTDTQYF.

This rearrangement joins TRBV7-2 to TRBJ2-3, with D possibly TRBD2 on 6 matching bases. The CDR3 has 12 residues. Trimming removed 5 bases at V and 6 bases at J, with 9 bases between. Germline V CDR1 and CDR2: SGHTA, FQGNSA. The CDR3 is CASSTSYDTQYF. The CDR3 DNA sequence: TGTGCCAGCAGCACTAGCTACGATACGCAGTATTTT.

This chain uses TRBV10-3 with TRBJ2-2; the D gene is possibly TRBD1 (7 bases). CDR3 length equals 14 residues. The ends were cut back, 10 bases at V and 2 bases at J, with 14 bases in the middle. The germline V gene encodes CDR1 ENHRY and CDR2 SYGVKD. CDR3 bases: TGTGCCACCGGGCGGGACAGCAACACCGGGGAGCTGTTTTTT. Translating gives CATGRDSNTGELFF.

This chain connects TRBV4-3 to TRBJ1-6, with D perhaps matching TRBD1 (5 bases). CDR1 is LGHNA, CDR2 YSLEER, per germline. The CDR3 runs to 14 residues. Trimming cost V 0 bases and J 10 bases, with 10 bases left between them. The CDR3, as DNA: TGCGCCAGCAGCCAAGACAGGGAAGAGTCACCCCTCCACTTT. Its protein product is CASSQDREESPLHF.

The chain carries TRBV6-5 and TRBJ1-2; perhaps TRBD1 as D (5 bases). The V gene's germline CDR1 is MNHEY and CDR2 SVGAGI. The CDR3 runs 15 residues. V was shortened by 0 bases and J by 5 bases, with 13 bases between the two germline ends. CDR3 sequence: CASSYSSGFGYGYTF. As DNA, the CDR3 is TGTGCCAGCAGTTACTCGTCAGGGTTTGGATATGGCTACACCTTC.

The J gene is TRBJ2-3, the V gene TRBV5-1; 8 nucleotides line up with TRBD2. Germline CDR1 and CDR2: SGHRS and YFSETQ. The CDR3 covers 16 residues. V lost 0 bases and J lost 6; bases outside the gene matches: 9. The DNA of the CDR3 is TGCGCCAGCAGCTTGGGTTCGGGACTAGAGAGGGATACGCAGTATTTT. This encodes CASSLGSGLERDTQYF.

J is TRBJ2-7 and V is TRBV28; maybe TRBD2 (6 bases). The CDR3 is 15 amino acids. The germline V and J ends were trimmed by 4 bases and 2 bases, with 15 bases remaining between them. CDR1 is MDHEN and CDR2 is SYDVKM in the germline V gene. CDR3 region: CASSSVVRTTYEQYF. CDR3 nucleotides: TGTGCCAGCAGTTCCGTGGTTAGGACTACCTACGAGCAGTACTTC.

The chain uses TRBV7-8 and TRBJ2-1; TRBD2 aligns across 8 bases. The CDR3 runs 16 residues. J was trimmed by 5 bases and V by 5 bases; bases with no gene match: 11. CDR1 and CDR2 (germline): SGHVS, FQNEAQ. The CDR3 sequence: CASSPPDGREDNEQFF. CDR3 coding DNA: TGTGCCAGCAGCCCCCCGGACGGGAGGGAGGACAATGAGCAGTTCTTC.

The gene calls are TRBV7-8 and TRBJ2-7; D not certain. Germline CDR1 is SGHVS and CDR2 is FQNEAQ. V lost 1 base, J lost 4 bases, and 14 bases lay in between. The CDR3 sequence is 15 residues long. The CDR3 coding sequence is TGTGCCAGCAGCTTAGATTTGGTTCGAGTTTACGAGCAGTACTTC. It specifies CASSLDLVRVYEQYF.

The J gene is TRBJ2-1, the V gene TRBV19; 10 bases are a match to TRBD2. The CDR3 runs 15 residues. V lost 5 bases, J lost 2 bases, and 3 bases stayed unmatched. Germline V lookup: CDR1 LNHDA, CDR2 SQIVND (reference sequence). The CDR3 loop is CASSVLAGTYNEQFF. CDR3 sequence (DNA): TGTGCCAGTAGTGTACTAGCGGGGACCTACAATGAGCAGTTCTTC.

By sample fraction, this clone is medium-sized (0.01 to 0.1%). The rearrangement links TRBV9 to TRBJ1-1; 10 bases are a match to TRBD1. V dropped 0 bases and J dropped 0; count of bases not matched to a gene: 17. The CDR3 has 21 amino acids. Germline CDR1 reads SGDLS; CDR2 reads YYNGEE. The CDR3 nucleotides are TGTGCCAGCAGCGTAGATGACAGGGGGCGCCGGGCAGCACGGATGAACACTGAAGCTTTCTTT. Its translation: CASSVDDRGRRAARMNTEAFF.

The chain couples TRBV28 to TRBJ1-5; 11 nucleotides align to TRBD1. The V gene end was trimmed by 4 bases and the J gene end by 4 bases; junction bases not matched to a gene: 3. The CDR3 extends over 15 amino acids. The germline gives CDR1 MDHEN, CDR2 SYDVKM. CDR3 sequence reads: CASSSGQGENQPQHF. The CDR3 region has the DNA TGTGCCAGCAGTTCGGGACAGGGGGAAAATCAGCCCCAGCATTTT.

The rearrangement uses TRBV27 and TRBJ2-4; 8 bases are a match to TRBD1. Per the germline V gene, CDR1 is MNHEY and CDR2 is SMNVEV (reference sequence). V lost 5 bases to trimming and J lost 7 bases; unmatched junction nucleotides: 10. The CDR3 has 15 residues. CDR3 loop: CASSIARTGRNIQYF. CDR3 DNA: TGTGCCAGCAGTATCGCAAGGACAGGGAGGAACATTCAGTACTTC.

This clone was observed once. The chain joins TRBV28 to TRBJ2-1; the D gene is possibly TRBD2 (6 bases). This CDR3 contains 15 residues. Germline CDR1 reads MDHEN; CDR2 reads SYDVKM. V shed 3 bases and J shed 0 bases, with 9 bases lying between them. CDR3 residues: CASSFYGSSYNEQFF. In DNA, the CDR3 is TGTGCCAGCAGTTTCTACGGGAGCTCCTACAATGAGCAGTTCTTC.

The rearrangement uses TRBV10-3 and TRBJ2-3; D possibly matches TRBD1 or TRBD2 (5 bases each). V was clipped by 10 bases and J by 2 bases, with 16 bases between them. CDR1 and CDR2 from the germline V gene are ENHRY and SYGVKD. CDR3 length equals 14 residues. This chain's CDR3 is CATRASGTTDTQYF. The CDR3 DNA is TGTGCCACACGGGCCTCAGGGACCACAGATACGCAGTATTTT.

This clone was picked up a small number of times. This chain uses TRBV19 with TRBJ1-1, with a weak D call TRBD1 (5 bases). V lost 1 base to trimming and J lost 5 bases, with 11 bases between them. CDR3 length: 14 residues. Looked up from germline, CDR1 is LNHDA and CDR2 is SQIVND (reference sequence). Here the CDR3 DNA reads TGTGCCAGTAGTATAGTCCCGGGGCGGACTGAAGCTTTCTTT. Translating gives CASSIVPGRTEAFF.

This clone has a single count. CDR3 region: CASSKGRETASYEQYF. CDR3 sequence (DNA): TGTGCCAGTAGCAAAGGGCGCGAGACAGCATCCTACGAGCAGTACTTC. The chain recombines TRBV19 with TRBJ2-7; TRBD1 might be the D (5 bases). The ends were cut back, 6 bases at V and 1 base at J, with 19 bases in the middle. The length of the CDR3 is 16 residues. In germline, CDR1 is LNHDA, CDR2 SQIVND (reference sequence).

This clone appeared once. This sequence joins TRBV11-1 and TRBJ1-6; D unclear. Germline lookup yields CDR1 SGHAT and CDR2 FQDESV (reference sequence). CDR3 length: 13 residues. The V and J ends lost 1 base and 6 bases respectively, with 4 bases between them. The CDR3 loop reads CASSLEPNSPLHF. CDR3 coding DNA: TGTGCCAGCAGCTTAGAGCCTAATTCACCCCTCCACTTT.

The chain uses TRBV4-1 and TRBJ1-5; 9 bases match TRBD1. V dropped 3 bases and J dropped 6; count of bases not matched to a gene: 9. This CDR3 is 16 amino acids long. Germline CDR1 and CDR2: MGHRA and YSYEKL. DNA for the CDR3: TGCGCCAGCAGCCACCCGGGACAGGGAGGGAGTCAGCCCCAGCATTTT. Translation gives CASSHPGQGGSQPQHF.

This chain joins TRBV11-2 and TRBJ2-5, with 7 bases lining up with TRBD2. Germline V gene sequence: CDR1 SGHAT, CDR2 FQNNGV. CDR3 length: 15 residues. The V segment lost 4 bases and the J segment 4 bases; nucleotides outside the gene matches: 9. In nucleotides, the CDR3 is TGTGCCAGCAGCTCCGCGACTAGCCGGGGAGAGACCCAGTACTTC. This codes for CASSSATSRGETQYF.

This chain joins TRBV4-2 and TRBJ2-7; TRBD2 aligns across 9 bases. The CDR3 spans 14 residues. J was trimmed by 5 bases and V by 0 bases; bases with no gene match: 2. Germline values: CDR1 LGHNA, CDR2 YNFKEQ. DNA of the CDR3: TGTGCCAGCAGCCAAGAGTGGACTAGCGACGAGCAGTACTTC. Encoded protein: CASSQEWTSDEQYF.

This chain uses TRBV13 with TRBJ2-7, with 9 bases that match TRBD1. V was pared by 5 bases and J by 4 bases, with 9 bases of the junction left unmatched. This CDR3 spans 15 amino acids. Germline-derived CDR1 and CDR2 are PRHDT and FYEKMQ (reference sequence). The CDR3 sequence: CASSKTGTGFYEQYF. The CDR3 DNA sequence: TGTGCCAGCAGCAAAACCGGGACAGGGTTTTACGAGCAGTACTTC.

The V and J genes are TRBV20-1 and TRBJ1-4, with TRBD1 as a possible D gene (5 bases). The CDR3 is 11 residues long. V was shortened by 6 bases and J by 12 bases, with 14 bases between the two germline ends. The germline V gene has CDR1 DFQATT and CDR2 SNEGSKA (reference sequence). The CDR3 DNA follows: TGCAGTGCACCGACAGACGAAGAACTGTTTTTT. This encodes CSAPTDEELFF.

This chain connects TRBV2 to TRBJ2-5; weak D call: TRBD2 (6 bases). The CDR3 has 14 residues. Per germline, CDR1 SNHLY and CDR2 FYNNEI. V gave up 7 bases and J gave up 4 bases, with 16 bases separating them. The CDR3 DNA sequence: TGTGCCAGCAAGTTATTGGGAGCGGGAGAGACCCAGTACTTC. It encodes CASKLLGAGETQYF.

The chain couples TRBV1 to TRBJ1-2. TRBV1 has pseudogene status. The CDR3 length is 13 residues. The CDR3 DNA sequence: TGCACCAGCAGCCAAGAAGGTGTCTATGGCTACACCTTC. Protein sequence: CTSSQEGVYGYTF.

The chain links TRBV25-1 to TRBJ2-2, with D possibly matching TRBD1 (6 bases). Trimming pared 9 bases from V and 3 bases from J, leaving 11 bases between. CDR3 length equals 13 residues. Germline V lookup: CDR1 MGHDK, CDR2 SYGVNS. The CDR3 region has the DNA TGTGCCAGGGTGGACAGACACACCGGGGAGCTGTTTTTT. It yields the protein CARVDRHTGELFF. Full variable domain (missing parts from reference TRBV25-1 and TRBJ2-2): EADIYQTPRYLVIGTGKKITLECSQTMGHDKMYWYQQDPGMELHLIHYSYGVNSTEKGDLSSESTVSRIRTEHFPLTLESARPSHTSQYLCARVDRHTGELFFGEGSRLTVL.

The chain is built from TRBV4-1 and TRBJ2-1, with D possibly matching TRBD2 (5 bases). The CDR3 runs 16 residues. Deletions cut 4 bases from V and 4 bases from J, with 17 bases between. Germline values: CDR1 MGHRA, CDR2 YSYEKL. The CDR3, as DNA: TGCGCCAGCAGCCCTATCGACGGGATTCAATACAATGAGCAGTTCTTC. Translating it yields CASSPIDGIQYNEQFF.

The chain links TRBV14 to TRBJ1-2, with D unresolved. CDR3 length: 13 residues. Trimming took 1 base from V and 4 from J, leaving 7 bases between them. Germline assignment: CDR1 SGHDN and CDR2 FVKESK. As DNA, the CDR3 is TGTGCCAGCAGCCAAGGTCTTGGCTATGGCTACACCTTC. The encoded protein is CASSQGLGYGYTF. Variable domain in full (rest from reference TRBV14 and TRBJ1-2): EAGVTQFPSHSVIEKGQTVTLRCDPISGHDNLYWYRRVMGKEIKFLLHFVKESKQDESGMPNNRFLAERTGGTYSTLKVQPAELEDSGVYFCASSQGLGYGYTFGSGTRLTVV.

The chain couples TRBV10-1 to TRBJ2-2; 7 bases align to TRBD2. The trim removed 9 bases at V and 5 bases at J, leaving 6 bases unmatched. CDR3 length: 13 amino acids. Looked up from germline, CDR1 is WNHNN and CDR2 is SYGVQD (reference sequence). The CDR3 reads CASRGGGTGELFF. The DNA for the CDR3 is TGCGCCAGTCGCGGGGGAGGTACCGGGGAGCTGTTTTTT.

A few counts support this clone. The CDR3: CASRRDSQKNTEAFF. The CDR3 DNA sequence: TGTGCCAGCAGGAGGGACAGCCAAAAGAACACTGAAGCTTTCTTT. The chain uses TRBV6-5 and TRBJ1-1; the match to TRBD1 covers 7 bases. Germline loops: CDR1 MNHEY, CDR2 SVGAGI. This CDR3 region has 15 residues. Unmatched junction bases numbered 8, after V lost 6 bases and J lost 1 base.